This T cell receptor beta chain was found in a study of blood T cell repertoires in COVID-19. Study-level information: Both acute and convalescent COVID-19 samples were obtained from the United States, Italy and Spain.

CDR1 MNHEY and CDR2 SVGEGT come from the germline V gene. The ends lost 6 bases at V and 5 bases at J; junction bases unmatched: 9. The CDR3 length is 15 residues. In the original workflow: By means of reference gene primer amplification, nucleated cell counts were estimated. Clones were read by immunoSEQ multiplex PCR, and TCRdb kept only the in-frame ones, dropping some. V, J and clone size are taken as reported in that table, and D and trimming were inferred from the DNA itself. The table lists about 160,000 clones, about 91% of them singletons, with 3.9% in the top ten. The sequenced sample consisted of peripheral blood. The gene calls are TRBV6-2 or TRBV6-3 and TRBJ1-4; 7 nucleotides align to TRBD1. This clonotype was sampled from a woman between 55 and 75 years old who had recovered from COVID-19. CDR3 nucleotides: TGTGCCAGCAGACCTCCGGGACAGACGAATGAAAAACTGTTTTTT. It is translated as CASRPPGQTNEKLFF.